This T cell receptor (beta chain) comes out of a study of blood T cell repertoires in COVID-19. Here immunoSEQ multiplex PCR was the method, and the copy in TCRdb shows in-frame clones only, minus some. The repertoire holds about 200,000 clones, with approximately 86% as singletons. This clone was seen once. V lost 2 bases to trimming and J lost 5 bases; unmatched junction nucleotides: 11. Per the germline V gene, CDR1 is MNHEY and CDR2 is SVGEGT. This CDR3 comprises 16 residues. The receptor was isolated from a man between 60 and 75 years old with acute or convalescent COVID-19. The chain couples TRBV6-2 or TRBV6-3 to TRBJ2-5; 7 bases are a match to TRBD2. Sequencing was performed on peripheral blood. The CDR3: CASSYGAGRATETQYF. The DNA of the CDR3 is TGTGCCAGCAGTTACGGGGCAGGGAGGGCTACGGAGACCCAGTACTTC.